Listed below are T cell receptor beta chains from one sample, sequenced in a study of human T cells and chemical hapten exposure. TCRdb analysed the RACE reads with MiXCR anew, one entry per CDR3 protein. The table records approximately 89,000 distinct CDR3 sequences, roughly 10% of them present only once. Sequencing was performed on whole blood, taken in connection with sensitization to the hapten diphenylcyclopropenone (DPC). The receptors were sampled from a woman in her twenties or thirties with alopecia areata. Some clones in this sample may be carry-over from other donors' samples. Each CDR3 is given with its conserved first and last residue. D genes are given only for firm matches.

cdr3_length,d_call,j_call,v_call,cdr3_aa
11,-,TRBJ2-5,TRBV12-3/TRBV12-4,CASRRSGTQYF
15,-,TRBJ2-7,TRBV10-3,CAISESRWAPYEQYF
12,-,TRBJ2-5,TRBV5-5,CASSIAQETQYF
16,TRBD1,TRBJ1-5,TRBV12-3/TRBV12-4,CASSAHRGSGNQPQHF
14,-,TRBJ1-1,TRBV11-3,CASSHTGEFTEAFF
14,-,TRBJ2-4,TRBV3-1,CASSFSPQINIQYF
15,-,TRBJ2-6,TRBV20-1,CSARARGTGANVLTF
14,-,TRBJ1-5,TRBV6-5,CASSDRIGNQPQHF
11,-,TRBJ2-2,TRBV29-1,CSGGTTGELFF
13,-,TRBJ1-1,TRBV6-2/TRBV6-3,CASSYSLGTEAFF
14,-,TRBJ2-7,TRBV18,CASSPGTDSPGAYF
11,-,TRBJ1-1,TRBV29-1,CSVLLNTEAFF
15,-,TRBJ1-4,TRBV7-9,CASSLESGGPGKLFF
14,-,TRBJ2-2,TRBV24-1,CATSGPANTGELFF
15,-,TRBJ1-1,TRBV28,CASRRTGGLSTEAFF
14,-,TRBJ1-4,TRBV9,CASSVGTEIGELFF
13,-,TRBJ2-7,TRBV6-1,CASRTGLDYEQYF
15,-,TRBJ1-5,TRBV28,CASSLGTGLNQPQHF
15,TRBD1,TRBJ2-7,TRBV19,CASSISPRGQYEQYF
14,-,TRBJ1-6,TRBV27,CASSFQPYNSPLHF
15,-,TRBJ1-1,TRBV12-3/TRBV12-4,CASTRVRFLGTEAFF
13,-,TRBJ1-2,TRBV5-1,CASSAEANYGYTF
13,-,TRBJ2-3,TRBV20-1,CSARGTLTDTQYF
15,TRBD1,TRBJ2-2,TRBV12-3/TRBV12-4,CASRAGTGETGELFF
15,TRBD1,TRBJ2-5,TRBV19,CASSPRQGAQETQYF
17,TRBD1,TRBJ1-5,TRBV7-8,CASSLTGQGADNQPQHF
13,-,TRBJ2-5,TRBV15,CATKPALQETQYF
14,-,TRBJ1-1,TRBV3-1,CASSQRAANTEAFF
14,-,TRBJ2-7,TRBV28,CASSSGQSYYEQYF
14,-,TRBJ1-4,TRBV3-1,CASSPDGFNEKLFF
16,TRBD2,TRBJ2-1,TRBV20-1,CSARGQLAGELGEQFF
14,TRBD2,TRBJ2-1,TRBV5-1,CASSLAGTIGEQFF
13,-,TRBJ1-1,TRBV9,CASSVGPTDEAFF
14,-,TRBJ1-5,TRBV10-3,CAISDYGVNQPQHF
14,-,TRBJ1-1,TRBV7-8,CASSSSTANTEAFF
19,TRBD2,TRBJ2-7,TRBV19,CASQSSPGALSGGLYEQYF
15,-,TRBJ1-6,TRBV11-2,CASSLDERNYSPLHF
15,-,TRBJ1-5,TRBV27,CASSLAGPGNQPQHF
13,-,TRBJ2-3,TRBV29-1,CSVAGPLTNTQYF
15,-,TRBJ1-1,TRBV10-3,CAISGRAGMNTEAFF
13,-,TRBJ1-5,TRBV19,CASRASSGQPQHF
16,-,TRBJ1-1,TRBV12-2,CASRLATTGVNTEAFF
16,TRBD2,TRBJ2-1,TRBV7-3,CASSLSGGLAGDEQFF
16,-,TRBJ2-1,TRBV5-1,CASSLAGTAGLPEQFF
16,-,TRBJ2-6,TRBV5-4,CASSFYLQTGANVLTF
18,-,TRBJ2-4,TRBV7-6,CASSATYPGTLAKNIQYF
16,-,TRBJ2-2,TRBV24-1,CATSDLGRENTGELFF
14,-,TRBJ1-5,TRBV30,CAWSELGARQPQHF
15,TRBD1,TRBJ1-2,TRBV14,CASSLTGQGALDYTF
15,-,TRBJ2-7,TRBV25-1,CASGPTPLGSYEQYF
17,-,TRBJ2-2,TRBV21-1,CASSKAQMGGNTGELFF
16,TRBD2,TRBJ2-3,TRBV9,CASSVAAGGVTDTQYF